The rows below give T cell receptor beta chains drawn from one sample of a study of identical twins. TCRdb reprocessed the 5' RACE reads via MiXCR and lists one record per CDR3 protein. The top ten clones hold around 1.5% of a sample with around 960,000 distinct CDR3 sequences, around an eighth of them seen once. This same sample was also taken into another study, of yellow fever vaccine responses in identical twins.

Sequenced: PBMCs. The receptors derive from a young woman in good health. Both conserved end residues are part of each CDR3. D genes are given only for firm matches. Size values are once, few and many counts, or a class for expanded clones, and some rows have none.

v_gene	j_gene	abundance	d_gene	CDR3nt	CDR3aa
TRBV27	TRBJ2-1	few	NA	TGTGTCGTCGGGTGGCCCCAGAATGAGCAGTTCTTC	CVVGWPQNEQFF
TRBV5-1	TRBJ1-6	few	NA	TGCGCCAGCAGCGACCGCCTAAATTCACCCCTCCACTTT	CASSDRLNSPLHF
TRBV20-1	TRBJ2-1	few	TRBD2	TGCAGTGCTAGAGACCCGGGACTAGCGGGAGGCAATGAGCAGTTCTTC	CSARDPGLAGGNEQFF
TRBV12-3/TRBV12-4	TRBJ2-2	NA	TRBD1	TGTGCCAGCAGTTTCGGGGACAGGACAAACACCGGGGAGCTGTTTTTT	CASSFGDRTNTGELFF
TRBV12-3/TRBV12-4	TRBJ2-1	NA	NA	TGTGCCAGCAGTCCCATCCGAGGGGGAGACGAGCAGTTCTTC	CASSPIRGGDEQFF
TRBV4-2	TRBJ1-2	many	NA	TGTGCCAGCAGCCAATTTCCGGGTGCGGATGGCTACACCTTC	CASSQFPGADGYTF
TRBV5-6	TRBJ2-7	few	TRBD2	TGTGCCAGCAGCTTGAGATGGCGGGAGTCGAGAGCCGAGCAGTACTTC	CASSLRWRESRAEQYF
TRBV7-9	TRBJ2-1	NA	NA	TGTGCCAGCAGCCTCGGCTCAGGTGGATGGGGGAATGAGCAGTTCTTC	CASSLGSGGWGNEQFF
TRBV20-1	TRBJ1-4	NA	NA	TGCAGTGCTCGTAGGGGGTGGGGTGAAAAACTGTTTTTT	CSARRGWGEKLFF
TRBV9	TRBJ2-1	few	NA	TGTGCCAGCAGCGTAGCTCCCGGGACGGATGAGCAGTTCTTC	CASSVAPGTDEQFF
TRBV6-5	TRBJ1-2	few	NA	TGTGCCAGCAGTTACTCGTTCTCACTGGGGGCCGGTGGCTACACCTTC	CASSYSFSLGAGGYTF
TRBV10-3	TRBJ1-2	few	NA	TGTGCCATCTCGGCAGGGGCGCGAGAAAACTATGGCTACACCTTC	CAISAGARENYGYTF
TRBV6-1	TRBJ2-7	few	TRBD2	TGTGCCAGCAGCGTGACTAGCGGGAGCTCCTACGAGCAGTACTTC	CASSVTSGSSYEQYF
TRBV6-5	TRBJ2-1	few	TRBD1	TGTGCCAGCAGTTACTCTGGGCAGGGGGAAAGTGAGCAGTTCTTC	CASSYSGQGESEQFF
TRBV4-1	TRBJ1-5	few	NA	TGCGCCAGCAGCCAAGTCGACAGCCCGAATCAGCCCCAGCATTTT	CASSQVDSPNQPQHF
TRBV2	TRBJ2-2	few	NA	TGTGCCAGCAGGGGGGCGGACACCGGGGAGCTGTTTTTT	CASRGADTGELFF
TRBV5-5	TRBJ1-1	few	TRBD1	TGTGCCAGCAGCTTGGAGCCTCCACAGGACAGGCACACTGAAGCTTTCTTT	CASSLEPPQDRHTEAFF
TRBV19	TRBJ1-1	once	TRBD1	TGTGCCAGTAACCGACAGGGAAGTAGCACTGAAGCTTTCTTT	CASNRQGSSTEAFF
TRBV5-4	TRBJ2-7	NA	TRBD2	TGTGCCAGCAGCGCGGGAGAGAGCTCCTACGAGCAGTACTTC	CASSAGESSYEQYF
TRBV27	TRBJ2-1	many	NA	TGTGCCAGCAGTTTACCAGGGGAAGGGCAGTTCTTC	CASSLPGEGQFF
TRBV5-1	TRBJ2-2	many	TRBD1	TGCGCCAGCAGCACACAGGGGAATAACGGGGAGCTGTTTTTT	CASSTQGNNGELFF
TRBV7-7	TRBJ2-1	few	TRBD2	TGTGCCAGCAGCGTGGGTGCGGGAGGGCCCGAAAATGAGCAGTTCTTC	CASSVGAGGPENEQFF
TRBV7-2	TRBJ2-1	few	NA	TGTGCCAGCAGCCGACAAACGGCACAGGAGCAGTTCTTC	CASSRQTAQEQFF
TRBV12-3/TRBV12-4	TRBJ1-3	NA	NA	TGTGCCAGCAGTTTTCAGCAGGGGAGCTCTGGAAACACCATATATTTT	CASSFQQGSSGNTIYF
TRBV7-3	TRBJ1-1	NA	NA	TGTGCCAGCAGCCGGAGTTGGGACACTGAAGCTTTCTTT	CASSRSWDTEAFF
TRBV18	TRBJ1-2	few	NA	TGTGCCAGCTCTTGGACGGAGGCCTATGACTACACCTTC	CASSWTEAYDYTF
TRBV6-5	TRBJ1-5	few	TRBD1	TGTGCCAGCAGATACAGGGGGCAGGGTCAGCCCCAGCATTTT	CASRYRGQGQPQHF
TRBV5-1	TRBJ2-7	many	TRBD1	TGCGCCAGTTCGACTGGCAGGGGGCATGCCGAGCAGTACTTC	CASSTGRGHAEQYF
TRBV29-1	TRBJ2-7	many	NA	TGCAGCGTTGTTGAGCCGGAGTGGCAGTACTTC	CSVVEPEWQYF
TRBV24-1	TRBJ2-7	NA	TRBD1	TGTGCCACCAGTGAAGGGGGGACAGGATACGAGCAGTACTTC	CATSEGGTGYEQYF
TRBV21-1	TRBJ2-4	NA	NA	TGTGCCAGCACCAGTGGGACTAGCGCTCCGATTCAGTACTTC	CASTSGTSAPIQYF
TRBV25-1	TRBJ2-3	many	TRBD1	TGTGCCAGCAGTGAACCTGGGACAGGGAGGGAAAATACGCAGTATTTT	CASSEPGTGRENTQYF
TRBV25-1	TRBJ2-3	few	NA	TGTGCCAGCAGGGAAACAGGTACTAGCACAGATACGCAGTATTTT	CASRETGTSTDTQYF
TRBV27	TRBJ2-7	NA	TRBD2	TGTGCCAGCAGTTTAAGGGAGGGGAACGAGCAGTACTTC	CASSLREGNEQYF
TRBV6-4	TRBJ1-2	many	NA	TGTGCCAGGGAGGGCACGGCTTGTTATGGCTACACCTTC	CAREGTACYGYTF
TRBV6-6	TRBJ1-5	NA	NA	TGTGCCAGCAGTTACGGAGTTACCAATCAGCCCCAGCATTTT	CASSYGVTNQPQHF
TRBV5-1	TRBJ2-6	few	TRBD1	TGCGCCAGCGGCCGACAGGGCCCTGGGGCCAACGTCCTGACTTTC	CASGRQGPGANVLTF